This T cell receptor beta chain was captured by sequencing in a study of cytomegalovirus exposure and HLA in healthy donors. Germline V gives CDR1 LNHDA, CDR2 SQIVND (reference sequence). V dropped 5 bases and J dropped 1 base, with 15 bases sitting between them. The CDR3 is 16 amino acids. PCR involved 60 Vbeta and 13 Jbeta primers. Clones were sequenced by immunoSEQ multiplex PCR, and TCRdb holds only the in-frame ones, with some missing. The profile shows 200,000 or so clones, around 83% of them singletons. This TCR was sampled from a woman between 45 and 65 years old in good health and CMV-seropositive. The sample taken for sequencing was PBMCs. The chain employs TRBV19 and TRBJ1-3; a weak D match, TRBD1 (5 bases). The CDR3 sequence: CASSAGTRSSGNTIYF. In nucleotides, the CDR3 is TGTGCCAGTAGTGCCGGGACTCGGTCGTCTGGAAACACCATATATTTT.